The source of this T cell receptor beta chain is a study of cytomegalovirus exposure and HLA in healthy donors. Study summary: When 350 to 500 donors were genotyped, roughly 80% of them were found to fall in the Caucasian-associated ancestry cluster. Findings and limits, study-wide: An analysis done earlier found most TCR beta V segments productive about 87% or about 30% of the time. When analyzed later, a missense DCLRE1C variant was found to be linked to TCR beta V- and J-gene trimming.

Both 60 Vbeta primers and 13 Jbeta primers went into the PCR. The protocol was immunoSEQ multiplex PCR, while the TCRdb copy is restricted to in-frame clones and leaves out a portion. The data contain more than 85,000 clones, approximately 77% of them seen just once; the ten biggest clones take up 8% to 10%. CDR3 length equals 16 residues. With V trimmed by 3 bases and J by 1 base, 5 bases remained unmatched. The germline gives CDR1 SGHVS, CDR2 FQNEAQ. Points on this clone: Its specificity is unknown.

The rearrangement links TRBV7-8 to TRBJ1-5; 8 nucleotides agree with TRBD1. Specimen: PBMCs. This clonotype was sampled from a male donor in good health and CMV-seropositive. The DNA for the CDR3 is TGTGCCAGCAGCTTGACAGGGGTTGACAGCAATCAGCCCCAGCATTTT. This translates into CASSLTGVDSNQPQHF.